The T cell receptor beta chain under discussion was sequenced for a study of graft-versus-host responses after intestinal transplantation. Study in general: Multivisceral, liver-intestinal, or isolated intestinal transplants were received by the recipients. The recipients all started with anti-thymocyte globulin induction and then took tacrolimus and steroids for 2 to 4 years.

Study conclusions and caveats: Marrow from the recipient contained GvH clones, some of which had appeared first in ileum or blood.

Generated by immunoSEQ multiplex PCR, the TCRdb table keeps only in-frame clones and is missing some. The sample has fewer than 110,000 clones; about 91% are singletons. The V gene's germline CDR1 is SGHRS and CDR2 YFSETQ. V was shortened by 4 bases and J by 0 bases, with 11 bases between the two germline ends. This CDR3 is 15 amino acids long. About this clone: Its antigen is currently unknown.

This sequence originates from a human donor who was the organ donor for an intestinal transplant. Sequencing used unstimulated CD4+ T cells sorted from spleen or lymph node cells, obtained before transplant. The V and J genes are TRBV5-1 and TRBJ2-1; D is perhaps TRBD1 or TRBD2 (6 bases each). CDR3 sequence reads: CASSMGGGSYNEQFF. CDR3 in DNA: TGCGCCAGCAGCATGGGGGGCGGCTCCTACAATGAGCAGTTCTTC.